This T cell receptor (beta chain) was identified during a study of T cells in Graves' hyperthyroidism and ophthalmopathy. Germline-derived CDR1 and CDR2 are SGHTA and FQGNSA. V was trimmed by 6 bases and J by 1 base, leaving 10 bases between them. CDR3 length equals 14 residues. Regions amplified from RNA transcripts were the TCR beta CDR3 regions. With the HTBI primer set, the TCR CDR3 went through a first round of RT-PCR. One entry per CDR3 protein, called by TCRdb with MiXCR from the multiplex PCR reads. In the table there are some 50,000 distinct CDR3 sequences, roughly 51% of which are singletons.

Sequencing was performed on peripheral blood or thyroid tissue (not recorded which). The receptor was isolated from a man aged 18 to 29 with Graves' hyperthyroidism. The genes are TRBV7-2 and TRBJ1-5; D is perhaps TRBD1 (5 bases). The CDR3 region is CASSLRDSNQPQHF. CDR3 nucleotide sequence: TGTGCCAGCAGTCTCCGGGACAGCAATCAGCCCCAGCATTTT. Using reference TRBV7-2 and TRBJ1-5 for the parts outside the CDR3, the full variable domain is GAGVSQSPSNKVTEKGKDVELRCDPISGHTALYWYRQSLGQGLEFLIYFQGNSAPDKSGLPSDRFSAERTGGSVSTLTIQRTQQEDSAVYLCASSLRDSNQPQHFGDGTRLSIL.